This T cell receptor beta chain is from a study of T cell changes during pregnancy in multiple sclerosis. Using immunoSEQ multiplex PCR, the repertoire was profiled, and TCRdb retains in-frame clones only, with some absent. The sample lists approximately 100,000 clones, 90% to 95% occurring once. CDR1 is SGHRS and CDR2 is YFSETQ in the germline V gene. V lost 2 bases to trimming and J lost 8 bases; unmatched junction nucleotides: 2. This CDR3 is 13 amino acids long. This TCR was recovered from a female donor in good health, enrolled as a control in a pregnancy study. Sequenced here: peripheral blood, sampled after pregnancy. The rearrangement joins TRBV5-1 to TRBJ2-1; 9 bases are a match to TRBD1. The CDR3 reads CASSFRQGDEQFF. The CDR3 DNA reads as TGCGCCAGCAGCTTCAGACAGGGGGATGAGCAGTTCTTC. Full variable domain (remainder filled in from reference TRBV5-1 and TRBJ2-1): KAGVTQTPRYLIKTRGQQVTLSCSPISGHRSVSWYQQTPGQGLQFLFEYFSETQRNKGNFPGRFSGRQFSNSRSEMNVSTLELGDSALYLCASSFRQGDEQFFGPGTRLTVL.